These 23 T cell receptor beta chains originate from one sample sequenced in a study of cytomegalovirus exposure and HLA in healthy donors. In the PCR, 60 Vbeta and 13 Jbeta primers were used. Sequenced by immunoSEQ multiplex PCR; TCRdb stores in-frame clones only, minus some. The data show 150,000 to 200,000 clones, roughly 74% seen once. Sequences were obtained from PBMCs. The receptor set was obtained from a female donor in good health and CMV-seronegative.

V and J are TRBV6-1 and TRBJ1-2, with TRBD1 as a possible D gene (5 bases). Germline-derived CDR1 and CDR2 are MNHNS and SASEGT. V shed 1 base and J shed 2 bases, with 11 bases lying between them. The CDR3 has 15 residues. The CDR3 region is CASSEGVRVNYGYTF. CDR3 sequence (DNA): TGTGCCAGCAGTGAAGGGGTCAGGGTAAACTATGGCTACACCTTC.

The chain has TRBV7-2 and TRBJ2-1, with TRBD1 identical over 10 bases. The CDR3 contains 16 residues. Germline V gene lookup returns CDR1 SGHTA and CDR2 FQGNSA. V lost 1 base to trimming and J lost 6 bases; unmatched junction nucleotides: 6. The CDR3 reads CASSLGPDRGVNEQFF. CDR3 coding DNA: TGTGCCAGCAGCTTAGGTCCGGACAGGGGGGTCAATGAGCAGTTCTTC.

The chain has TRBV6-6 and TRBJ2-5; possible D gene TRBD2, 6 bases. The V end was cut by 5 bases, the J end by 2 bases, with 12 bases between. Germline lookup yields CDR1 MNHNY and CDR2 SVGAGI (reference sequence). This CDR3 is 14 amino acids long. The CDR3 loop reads CASSRGGAQETQYF. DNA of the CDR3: TGTGCCAGCAGTCGAGGAGGGGCTCAAGAGACCCAGTACTTC.

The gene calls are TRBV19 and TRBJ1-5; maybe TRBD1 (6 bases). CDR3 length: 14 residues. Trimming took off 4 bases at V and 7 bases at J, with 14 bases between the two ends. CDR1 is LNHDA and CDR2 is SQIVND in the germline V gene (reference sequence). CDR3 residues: CASSNRGAGQPQHF. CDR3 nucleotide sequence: TGTGCCAGTAGTAACCGGGGGGCAGGGCAGCCCCAGCATTTT.

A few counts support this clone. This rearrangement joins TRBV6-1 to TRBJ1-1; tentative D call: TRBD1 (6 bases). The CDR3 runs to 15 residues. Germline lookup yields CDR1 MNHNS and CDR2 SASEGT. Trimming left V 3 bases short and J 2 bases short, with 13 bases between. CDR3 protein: CASSEGQGANTEAFF. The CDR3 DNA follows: TGTGCCAGCAGTGAGGGACAAGGAGCTAACACTGAAGCTTTCTTT.

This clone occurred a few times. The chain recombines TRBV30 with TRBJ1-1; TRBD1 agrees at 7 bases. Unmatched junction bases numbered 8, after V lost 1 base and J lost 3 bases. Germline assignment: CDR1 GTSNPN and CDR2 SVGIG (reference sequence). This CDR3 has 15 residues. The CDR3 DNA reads TGTGCCTGGAGTGGGAATTACAGGGGCGACACTGAAGCTTTCTTT. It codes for CAWSGNYRGDTEAFF.

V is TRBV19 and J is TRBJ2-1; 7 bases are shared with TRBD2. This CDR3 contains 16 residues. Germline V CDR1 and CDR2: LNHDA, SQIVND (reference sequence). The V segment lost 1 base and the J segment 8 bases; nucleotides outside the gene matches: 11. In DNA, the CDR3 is TGTGCCAGTAGTATAGTCCGAGGGAGGGCCAGCGATGAGCAGTTCTTC. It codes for CASSIVRGRASDEQFF.

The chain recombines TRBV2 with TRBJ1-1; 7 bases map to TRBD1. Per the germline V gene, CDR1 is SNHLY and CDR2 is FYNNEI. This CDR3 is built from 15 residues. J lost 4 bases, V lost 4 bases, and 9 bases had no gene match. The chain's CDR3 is CASSVSPGGGTEAFF. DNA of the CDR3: TGTGCCAGCAGTGTAAGCCCAGGGGGAGGCACTGAAGCTTTCTTT.

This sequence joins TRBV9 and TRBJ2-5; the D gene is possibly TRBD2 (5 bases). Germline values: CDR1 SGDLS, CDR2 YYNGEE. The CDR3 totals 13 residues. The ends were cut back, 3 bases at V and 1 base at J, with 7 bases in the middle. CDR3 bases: TGTGCCAGCAGCGGGACTTCCCAAGAGACCCAGTACTTC. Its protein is CASSGTSQETQYF.

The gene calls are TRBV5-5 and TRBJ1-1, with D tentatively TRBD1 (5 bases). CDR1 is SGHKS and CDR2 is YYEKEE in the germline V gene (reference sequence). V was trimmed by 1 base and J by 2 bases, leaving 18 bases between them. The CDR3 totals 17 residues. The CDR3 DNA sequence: TGTGCCAGCAGCTTGCGCGGGGATGGGGGTATAAACACTGAAGCTTTCTTT. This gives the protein CASSLRGDGGINTEAFF.

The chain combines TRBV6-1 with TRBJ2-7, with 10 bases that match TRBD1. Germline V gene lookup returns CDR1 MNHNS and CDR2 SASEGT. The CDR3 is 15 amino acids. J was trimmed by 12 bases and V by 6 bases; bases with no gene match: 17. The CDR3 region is CASSEIDRGRRWSYF. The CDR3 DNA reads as TGTGCCAGCAGCGAGATCGACAGGGGGCGGAGGTGGTCGTACTTC.

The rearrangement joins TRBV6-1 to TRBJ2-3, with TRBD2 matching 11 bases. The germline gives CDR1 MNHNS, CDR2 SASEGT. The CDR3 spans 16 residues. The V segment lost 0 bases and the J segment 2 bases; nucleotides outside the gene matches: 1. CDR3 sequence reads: CASSEAGLAATDTQYF. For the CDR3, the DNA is TGTGCCAGCAGTGAAGCGGGACTAGCGGCCACAGATACGCAGTATTTT.

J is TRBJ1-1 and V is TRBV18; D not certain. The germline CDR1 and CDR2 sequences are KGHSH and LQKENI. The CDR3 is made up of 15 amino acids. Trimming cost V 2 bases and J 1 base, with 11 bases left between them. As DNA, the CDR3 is TGTGCCAGCTCACCAGCCGGGTCCCAGAACACTGAAGCTTTCTTT. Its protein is CASSPAGSQNTEAFF.

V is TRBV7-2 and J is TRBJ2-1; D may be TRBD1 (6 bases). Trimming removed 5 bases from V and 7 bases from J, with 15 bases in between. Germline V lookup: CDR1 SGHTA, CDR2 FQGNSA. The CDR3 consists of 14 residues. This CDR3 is CASSPQSRGNEQFF. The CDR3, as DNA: TGTGCCAGCAGCCCCCAGAGCAGGGGTAATGAGCAGTTCTTC.

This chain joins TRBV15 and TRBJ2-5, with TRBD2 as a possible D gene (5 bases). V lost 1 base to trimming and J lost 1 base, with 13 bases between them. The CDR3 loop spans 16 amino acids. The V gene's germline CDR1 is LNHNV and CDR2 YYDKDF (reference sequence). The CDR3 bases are TGTGCCACCAGCAGAGGAGGAGGCGTGGGCCAAGAGACCCAGTACTTC. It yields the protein CATSRGGGVGQETQYF.

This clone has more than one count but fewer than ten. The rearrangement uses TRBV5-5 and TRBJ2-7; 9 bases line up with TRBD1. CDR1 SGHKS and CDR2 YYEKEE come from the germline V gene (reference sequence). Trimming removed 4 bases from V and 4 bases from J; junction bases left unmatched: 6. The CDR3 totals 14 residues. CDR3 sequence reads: CASSPGQGLYEQYF. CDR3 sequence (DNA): TGTGCCAGCAGCCCGGGACAGGGTCTATACGAGCAGTACTTC.

The CDR3 sequence: CAWSPSREYGELFF. CDR3 nucleotides: TGTGCCTGGAGTCCCTCCAGGGAATACGGGGAGCTGTTTTTT. V usage is TRBV30 and J usage is TRBJ2-2; D possibly corresponds to TRBD1 (5 bases). Trimming shortened V by 2 bases and J by 7 bases, and 14 bases separated the two germline ends. The CDR3 contains 14 residues. Looked up from germline, CDR1 is GTSNPN and CDR2 is SVGIG (reference sequence).

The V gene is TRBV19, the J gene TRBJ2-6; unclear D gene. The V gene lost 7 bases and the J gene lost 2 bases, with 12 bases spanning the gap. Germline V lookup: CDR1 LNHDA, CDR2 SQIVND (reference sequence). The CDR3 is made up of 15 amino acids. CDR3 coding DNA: TGTGCCAGTATGGGCTCGTCAGCTGGGGCCAACGTCCTGACTTTC. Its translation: CASMGSSAGANVLTF.

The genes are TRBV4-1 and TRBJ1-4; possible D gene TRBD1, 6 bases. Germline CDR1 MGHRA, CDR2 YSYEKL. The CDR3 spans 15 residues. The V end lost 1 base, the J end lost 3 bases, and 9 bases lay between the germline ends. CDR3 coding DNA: TGCGCCAGCAGCCAAGTAGGGGGTCCTAATGAAAAACTGTTTTTT. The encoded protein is CASSQVGGPNEKLFF.

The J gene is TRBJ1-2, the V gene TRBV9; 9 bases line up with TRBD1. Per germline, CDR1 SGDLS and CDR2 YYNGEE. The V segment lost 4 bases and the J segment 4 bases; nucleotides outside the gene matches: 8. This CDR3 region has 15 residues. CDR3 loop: CASSPPGQGIYGYTF. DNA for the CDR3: TGTGCCAGCAGCCCTCCGGGACAGGGTATCTATGGCTACACCTTC.

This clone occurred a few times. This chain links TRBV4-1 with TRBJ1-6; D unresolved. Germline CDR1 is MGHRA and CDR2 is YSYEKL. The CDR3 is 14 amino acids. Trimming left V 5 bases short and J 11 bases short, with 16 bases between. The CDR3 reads CASSYNTDSPPLHF. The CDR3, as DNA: TGCGCCAGCAGCTATAACACCGATTCACCACCCCTCCACTTT.

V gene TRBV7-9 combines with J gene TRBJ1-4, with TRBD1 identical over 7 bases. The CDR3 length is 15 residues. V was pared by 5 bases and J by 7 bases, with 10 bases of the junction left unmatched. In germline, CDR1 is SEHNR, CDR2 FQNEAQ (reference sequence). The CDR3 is CASSITGAILEKLFF. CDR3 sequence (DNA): TGTGCCAGCAGCATTACAGGGGCCATTCTTGAAAAACTGTTTTTT.

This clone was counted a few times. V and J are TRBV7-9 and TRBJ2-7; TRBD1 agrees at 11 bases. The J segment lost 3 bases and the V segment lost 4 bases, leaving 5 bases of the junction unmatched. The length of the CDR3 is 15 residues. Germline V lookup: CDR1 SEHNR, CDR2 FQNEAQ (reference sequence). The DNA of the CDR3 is TGTGCCAGCAGCTACGGACAGGGGGCAGGCTACGAGCAGTACTTC. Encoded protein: CASSYGQGAGYEQYF.